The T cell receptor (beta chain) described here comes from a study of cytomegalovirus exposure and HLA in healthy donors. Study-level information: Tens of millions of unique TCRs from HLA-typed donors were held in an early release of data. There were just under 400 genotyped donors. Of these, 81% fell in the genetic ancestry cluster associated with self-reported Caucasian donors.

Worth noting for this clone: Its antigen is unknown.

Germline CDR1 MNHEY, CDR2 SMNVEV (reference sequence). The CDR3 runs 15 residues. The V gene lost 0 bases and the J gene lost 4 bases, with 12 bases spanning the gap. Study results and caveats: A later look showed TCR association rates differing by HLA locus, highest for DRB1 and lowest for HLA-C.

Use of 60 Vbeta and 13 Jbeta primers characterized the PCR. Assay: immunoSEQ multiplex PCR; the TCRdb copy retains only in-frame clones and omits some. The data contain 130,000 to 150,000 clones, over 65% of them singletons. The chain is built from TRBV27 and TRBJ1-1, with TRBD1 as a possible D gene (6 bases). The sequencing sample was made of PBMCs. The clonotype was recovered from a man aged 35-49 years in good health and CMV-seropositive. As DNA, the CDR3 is TGTGCCAGCAGTTTATCAGGGGGACGGGGCACTGAAGCTTTCTTT. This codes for CASSLSGGRGTEAFF.